Presented here are 22 T cell receptor beta chains from one specimen sequenced in a study of T cell changes during pregnancy in multiple sclerosis. The repertoire was sequenced with immunoSEQ multiplex PCR; TCRdb's copy has only in-frame clones and lacks some. The table shows under 65,000 clones, with 80% to 95% occurring only once. The starting material was peripheral blood, obtained after pregnancy. Receptor source: a female donor in good health, enrolled as a control in a pregnancy study.

V is TRBV6-5 and J is TRBJ2-7, with TRBD1 identical over 7 bases. The V and J ends lost 5 bases and 6 bases, in that order; junction bases with no gene match: 4. The CDR3 has 12 residues. The germline V gene has CDR1 MNHEY and CDR2 SVGAGI. The DNA for the CDR3 is TGTGCCAGCAGTCCCTACAGGGGCGAGCAGTACTTC. Its translation: CASSPYRGEQYF.

The chain couples TRBV7-2 to TRBJ2-3, with a tentative D call TRBD2 (6 bases). In germline, CDR1 is SGHTA, CDR2 FQGNSA. V lost 7 bases, J lost 3 bases, and 14 bases lay in between. This CDR3 comprises 14 residues. The CDR3 spells CASTHGGITDTQYF. The CDR3 DNA reads as TGTGCCAGCACCCACGGGGGTATAACAGATACGCAGTATTTT.

This clone was detected only a few times. The chain employs TRBV11-3 and TRBJ1-1; tentatively, D is TRBD1 (5 bases). The V gene lost 1 base and the J gene lost 2 bases, with 8 bases spanning the gap. The length of the CDR3 is 14 residues. From germline, CDR1 is SGHNT and CDR2 YENEEA. CDR3 sequence (DNA): TGTGCCAGCAGCTTAGGACAGTCTAACACTGAAGCTTTCTTT. It yields the protein CASSLGQSNTEAFF. Filled out from reference TRBV11-3 and TRBJ1-1, the complete variable domain reads EAGVVQSPRYKIIEKKQPVAFWCNPISGHNTLYWYLQNLGQGPELLIRYENEEAVDDSQLPKDRFSAERLKGVDSTLKIQPAELGDSAVYLCASSLGQSNTEAFFGQGTRLTVV.

This clone was picked up a small number of times. V gene TRBV18 combines with J gene TRBJ1-1; D perhaps matches TRBD1 (5 bases). Germline V gene sequence: CDR1 KGHSH, CDR2 LQKENI. V lost 6 bases, J lost 6 bases, and 11 bases lay in between. The CDR3 is made up of 12 amino acids. CDR3: CASSIDRSEAFF. The CDR3 DNA reads as TGTGCCAGCTCGATTGACAGATCTGAAGCTTTCTTT. Together with reference TRBV18 and TRBJ1-1, the CDR3 gives the full variable domain: NAGVMQNPRHLVRRRGQEARLRCSPMKGHSHVYWYRQLPEEGLKFMVYLQKENIIDESGMPKERFSAEFPKEGPSILRIQQVVRGDSAAYFCASSIDRSEAFFGQGTRLTVV.

V and J are TRBV19 and TRBJ1-5; D may be TRBD1 (5 bases). With 2 bases removed from V and 4 bases from J, the gap between germline ends came to 9 bases. Germline CDR1 is LNHDA and CDR2 is SQIVND (reference sequence). This CDR3 has 14 amino acids. The CDR3 DNA reads TGTGCCAGTAGTATACAACGGGGGAATCAGCCCCAGCATTTT. It is translated as CASSIQRGNQPQHF.

V is TRBV28 and J is TRBJ2-7, with TRBD2 as a possible D gene (5 bases). V was pared by 1 base and J by 3 bases, with 13 bases between. The CDR3 extends over 15 amino acids. CDR1 MDHEN and CDR2 SYDVKM come from the germline V gene. DNA for the CDR3: TGTGCCAGCAGTTTATATACGGGAATTGTCTACGAGCAGTACTTC. It yields the protein CASSLYTGIVYEQYF.

The sample holds one count of this clone. The chain employs TRBV30 and TRBJ1-5, with D perhaps TRBD1 (6 bases). Germline assignment: CDR1 GTSNPN and CDR2 SVGIG (reference sequence). Between the trimmed V and J ends, which lost 2 bases and 3 bases, there was a span of 11 bases. The CDR3 spans 14 residues. CDR3 DNA sequence: TGTGCCTGGAGTCGTAGACAGGACAATCAGCCCCAGCATTTT. Translation: CAWSRRQDNQPQHF.

V is TRBV5-6 and J is TRBJ2-2, with TRBD1 matching 11 bases. The V gene end was trimmed by 1 base and the J gene end by 5 bases; junction bases not matched to a gene: 10. CDR1 SGHDT and CDR2 YYEEEE come from the germline V gene. This CDR3 has 18 residues. The chain's CDR3 is CASSLTRTGGAWTGELFF. The CDR3 nucleotides read TGTGCCAGCAGCTTGACCCGGACAGGGGGCGCGTGGACCGGGGAGCTGTTTTTT.

The V call is TRBV5-4, the J call TRBJ2-7; 11 nucleotides align to TRBD2. The ends lost 4 bases at V and 2 bases at J; junction bases unmatched: 8. Germline loops: CDR1 SGHNT, CDR2 YYREEE (reference sequence). The CDR3 has 16 amino acids. CDR3 protein: CASSPGTSGWPYEQYF. CDR3 nucleotide sequence: TGTGCCAGCAGCCCCGGGACTAGCGGATGGCCCTACGAGCAGTACTTC.

CDR3 loop: CASSYGRGEAFF. CDR3 nucleotides: TGTGCCAGCAGTTACGGGCGGGGTGAAGCTTTCTTT. V usage is TRBV6-6 and J usage is TRBJ1-1; D is undetermined. Deletions cut 2 bases from V and 7 bases from J, with 8 bases between. Per germline, CDR1 MNHNY and CDR2 SVGAGI (reference sequence). There are 12 residues in the CDR3.

The chain uses TRBV6-5 and TRBJ1-2, with D hard to call. From germline, CDR1 is MNHEY and CDR2 SVGAGI. Trimming shortened V by 6 bases and J by 1 base, and 9 bases separated the two germline ends. The CDR3 has 13 amino acids. In DNA form, the CDR3 reads TGTGCCAGCAGGGCCCATAATAACTATGGCTACACCTTC. This codes for CASRAHNNYGYTF.

The J gene is TRBJ1-5, the V gene TRBV6-5; D is unclear. This CDR3 has 15 amino acids. V shed 4 bases and J shed 2 bases, with 12 bases lying between them. Looked up from germline, CDR1 is MNHEY and CDR2 is SVGAGI. The CDR3 nucleotides are TGTGCCAGCAGTTTTTCCGGGGAGGGCAATCAGCCCCAGCATTTT. Its protein product is CASSFSGEGNQPQHF.

This chain uses TRBV5-8 with TRBJ1-5; weak D call: TRBD1 (5 bases). The V gene lost 1 base and the J gene lost 6 bases, with 11 bases spanning the gap. CDR1 is SGHTS and CDR2 is YDEGEE in the germline V gene. CDR3 length equals 14 residues. This chain's CDR3 is CASSLMGGGQPQHF. CDR3 nucleotides: TGTGCCAGCAGCTTGATGGGGGGAGGTCAGCCCCAGCATTTT.

CDR3 in amino acids: CASISGTESYEQYF. The DNA of the CDR3 is TGTGCCAGCATTAGTGGGACAGAATCCTACGAGCAGTACTTC. The chain uses TRBV6-5 and TRBJ2-7, with 7 positions matching TRBD1. Germline lookup yields CDR1 MNHEY and CDR2 SVGAGI. This CDR3 comprises 14 residues. The junction had 7 bases not matched to a gene; V was cut back by 7 bases and J by 1 base.

The rearrangement joins TRBV28 to TRBJ2-2; D is possibly TRBD1 (6 bases). The CDR3 totals 13 residues. With 11 bases removed from V and 1 base from J, the gap between germline ends came to 11 bases. CDR1 and CDR2 (germline): MDHEN, SYDVKM. For the CDR3, the DNA is TGTGCCTTAATGACAGGGAACACCGGGGAGCTGTTTTTT. Amino acid sequence: CALMTGNTGELFF.

The chain uses TRBV9 and TRBJ2-3; TRBD1 is a possible D gene (6 bases). V shed 0 bases and J shed 3 bases, with 14 bases lying between them. Germline V lookup: CDR1 SGDLS, CDR2 YYNGEE. The CDR3 totals 16 residues. CDR3: CASSVGASRGTDTQYF. CDR3 DNA sequence: TGTGCCAGCAGCGTAGGGGCTAGCAGGGGTACAGATACGCAGTATTTT.

The rearrangement joins TRBV18 to TRBJ2-3, with D possibly being TRBD1 (6 bases). Germline-derived CDR1 and CDR2 are KGHSH and LQKENI. V lost 5 bases and J 2 bases, leaving 17 bases between the germline ends. CDR3 length equals 16 residues. CDR3: CASSSSLDRNTDTQYF. CDR3 bases: TGTGCCAGCTCATCATCCCTGGACAGAAACACAGATACGCAGTATTTT.

The gene calls are TRBV7-9 and TRBJ2-1; D gene uncertain. Germline lookup yields CDR1 SEHNR and CDR2 FQNEAQ (reference sequence). Trimming left V 2 bases short and J 2 bases short, with 10 bases between. The CDR3 sequence is 15 residues long. Written as DNA, the CDR3 is TGTGCCAGCAGCTTATCCAGGTCCCCCTACAATGAGCAGTTCTTC. Translated, it gives CASSLSRSPYNEQFF.

CDR3 residues: CASSSGTSGTDEQFF. The CDR3 DNA reads as TGCGCCAGCAGTTCCGGGACTAGCGGGACGGATGAGCAGTTCTTC. V usage is TRBV10-1 and J usage is TRBJ2-1; 13 nucleotides line up with TRBD2. The germline gives CDR1 WNHNN, CDR2 SYGVQD (reference sequence). The CDR3 contains 15 residues. V was pared by 5 bases and J by 8 bases, with 6 bases of the junction left unmatched.

There are a few counts of this clone. This chain connects TRBV7-9 to TRBJ2-1; D call uncertain. Germline-derived CDR1 and CDR2 are SEHNR and FQNEAQ (reference sequence). V lost 3 bases and J lost 0, with 9 bases in between. The CDR3 sequence is 15 residues long. CDR3 protein: CASSFFRSSYNEQFF. For the CDR3, the DNA is TGTGCCAGCAGCTTTTTCCGGTCCTCCTACAATGAGCAGTTCTTC.

This clone is a singleton in its sample. V is TRBV2 and J is TRBJ1-2; 8 bases fit TRBD1. After removal of 6 bases from V and 8 bases from J, the junction contained 8 bases not matched to a gene. Germline CDR1 SNHLY, CDR2 FYNNEI. This CDR3 region has 13 residues. CDR3 nucleotide sequence: TGTGCCAGCAGCCTAGACAGGGGCGGAGGCTACACCTTC. This sequence encodes CASSLDRGGGYTF.

The chain has TRBV7-2 and TRBJ2-7; D call uncertain. V shed 2 bases and J shed 5 bases, with 13 bases lying between them. There are 14 residues in the CDR3. Germline V gene sequence: CDR1 SGHTA, CDR2 FQGNSA. CDR3 sequence: CASSLRLDPHEQYF. In DNA form, the CDR3 reads TGTGCCAGCAGCTTACGGCTAGATCCTCACGAGCAGTACTTC.